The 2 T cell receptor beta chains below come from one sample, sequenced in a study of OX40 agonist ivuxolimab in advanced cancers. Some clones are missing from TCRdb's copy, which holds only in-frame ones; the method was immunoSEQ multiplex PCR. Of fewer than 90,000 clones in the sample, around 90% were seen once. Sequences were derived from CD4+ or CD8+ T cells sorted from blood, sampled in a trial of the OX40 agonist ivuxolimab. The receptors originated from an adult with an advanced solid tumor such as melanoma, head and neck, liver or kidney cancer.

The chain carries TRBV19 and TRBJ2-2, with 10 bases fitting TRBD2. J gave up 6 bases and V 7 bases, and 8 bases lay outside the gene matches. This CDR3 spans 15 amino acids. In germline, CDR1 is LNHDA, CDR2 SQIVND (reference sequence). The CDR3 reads CASTGASGSAGELFF. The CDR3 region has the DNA TGTGCCAGTACAGGGGCTAGCGGGAGTGCCGGGGAGCTGTTTTTT. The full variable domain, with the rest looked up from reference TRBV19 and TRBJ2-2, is DGGITQSPKYLFRKEGQNVTLSCEQNLNHDAMYWYRQDPGQGLRLIYYSQIVNDFQKGDIAEGYSVSREKKESFPLTVTSAQKNPTAFYLCASTGASGSAGELFFGEGSRLTVL.

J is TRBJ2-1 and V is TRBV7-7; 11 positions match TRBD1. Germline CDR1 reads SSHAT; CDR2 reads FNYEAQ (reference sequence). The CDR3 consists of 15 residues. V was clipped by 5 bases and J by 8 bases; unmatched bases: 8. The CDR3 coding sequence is TGTGCCAGCAGCGTCGGACAGGGGGCTAATGATGAGCAGTTCTTC. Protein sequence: CASSVGQGANDEQFF.